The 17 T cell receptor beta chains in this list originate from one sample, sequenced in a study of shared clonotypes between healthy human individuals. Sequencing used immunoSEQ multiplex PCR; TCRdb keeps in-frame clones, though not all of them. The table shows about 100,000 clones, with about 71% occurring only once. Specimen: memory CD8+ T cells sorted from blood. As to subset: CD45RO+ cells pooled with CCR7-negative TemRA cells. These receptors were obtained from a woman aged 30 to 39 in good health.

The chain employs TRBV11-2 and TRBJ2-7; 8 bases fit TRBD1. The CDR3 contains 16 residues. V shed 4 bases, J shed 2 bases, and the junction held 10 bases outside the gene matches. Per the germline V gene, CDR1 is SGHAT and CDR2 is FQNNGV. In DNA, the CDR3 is TGTGCCAGCAGCTCCCTGTCGGACAGGGAGCCCTACGAGCAGTACTTC. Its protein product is CASSSLSDREPYEQYF.

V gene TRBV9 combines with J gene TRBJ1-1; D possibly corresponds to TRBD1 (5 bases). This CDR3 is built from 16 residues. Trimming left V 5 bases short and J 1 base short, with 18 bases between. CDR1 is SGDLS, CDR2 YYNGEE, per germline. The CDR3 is CASSGRGTWGNTEAFF. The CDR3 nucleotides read TGTGCCAGCAGTGGTAGAGGGACTTGGGGGAACACTGAAGCTTTCTTT. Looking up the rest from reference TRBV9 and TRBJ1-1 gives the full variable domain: DSGVTQTPKHLITATGQRVTLRCSPRSGDLSVYWYQQSLDQGLQFLIQYYNGEERAKGNILERFSAQQFPDLHSELNLSSLELGDSALYFCASSGRGTWGNTEAFFGQGTRLTVV.

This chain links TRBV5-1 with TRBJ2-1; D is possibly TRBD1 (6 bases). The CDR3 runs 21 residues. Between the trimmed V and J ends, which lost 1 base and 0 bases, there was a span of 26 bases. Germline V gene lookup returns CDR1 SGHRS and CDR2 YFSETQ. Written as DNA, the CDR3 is TGCGCCAGCAGCTTGTCGGGTGGACAGAGGGTCCCAAAGAGCTCCTACAATGAGCAGTTCTTC. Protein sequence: CASSLSGGQRVPKSSYNEQFF.

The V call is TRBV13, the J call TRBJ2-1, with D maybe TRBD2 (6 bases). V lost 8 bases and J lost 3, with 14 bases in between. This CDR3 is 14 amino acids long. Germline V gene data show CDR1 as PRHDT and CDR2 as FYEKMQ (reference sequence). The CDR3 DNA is TGTGCCAGCCGGGTCGGGAGTATCTACAATGAGCAGTTCTTC. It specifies CASRVGSIYNEQFF.

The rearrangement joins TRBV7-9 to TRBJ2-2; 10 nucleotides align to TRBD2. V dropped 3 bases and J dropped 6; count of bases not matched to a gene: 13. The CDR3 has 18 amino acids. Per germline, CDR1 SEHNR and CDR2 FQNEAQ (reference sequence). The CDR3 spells CASSLEAPAGGPAGELFF. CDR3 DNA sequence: TGTGCCAGCAGCTTGGAAGCCCCAGCGGGAGGGCCCGCCGGGGAGCTGTTTTTT.

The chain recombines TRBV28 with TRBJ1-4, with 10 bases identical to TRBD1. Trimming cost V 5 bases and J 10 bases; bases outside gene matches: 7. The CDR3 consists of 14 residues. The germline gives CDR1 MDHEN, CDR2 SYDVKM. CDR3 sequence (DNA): TGTGCCAGCAGTAGCCGGGACAGGGGCGGAAAACTGTTTTTT. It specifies CASSSRDRGGKLFF. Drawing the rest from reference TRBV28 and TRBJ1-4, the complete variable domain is DVKVTQSSRYLVKRTGEKVFLECVQDMDHENMFWYRQDPGLGLRLIYFSYDVKMKEKGDIPEGYSVSREKKERFSLILESASTNQTSMYLCASSSRDRGGKLFFGSGTQLSVL.

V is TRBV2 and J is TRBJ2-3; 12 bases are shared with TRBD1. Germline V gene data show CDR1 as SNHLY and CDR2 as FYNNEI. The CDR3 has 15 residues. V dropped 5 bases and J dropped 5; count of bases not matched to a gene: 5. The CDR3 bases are TGTGCCAGCAGTCGGGACAGGGGGCTGCGAGATACGCAGTATTTT. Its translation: CASSRDRGLRDTQYF.

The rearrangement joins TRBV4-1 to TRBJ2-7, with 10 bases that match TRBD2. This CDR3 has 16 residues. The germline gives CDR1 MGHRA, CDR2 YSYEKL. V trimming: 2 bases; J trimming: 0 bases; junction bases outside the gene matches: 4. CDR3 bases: TGCGCCAGCAGCCAACACAGCGGGAGGGTCTCCTACGAGCAGTACTTC. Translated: CASSQHSGRVSYEQYF.

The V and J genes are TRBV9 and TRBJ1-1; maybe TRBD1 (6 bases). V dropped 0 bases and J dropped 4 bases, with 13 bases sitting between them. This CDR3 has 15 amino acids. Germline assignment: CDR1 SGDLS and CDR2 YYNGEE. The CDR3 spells CASSVVPGASTEAFF. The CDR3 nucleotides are TGTGCCAGCAGCGTAGTTCCGGGGGCGAGCACTGAAGCTTTCTTT.

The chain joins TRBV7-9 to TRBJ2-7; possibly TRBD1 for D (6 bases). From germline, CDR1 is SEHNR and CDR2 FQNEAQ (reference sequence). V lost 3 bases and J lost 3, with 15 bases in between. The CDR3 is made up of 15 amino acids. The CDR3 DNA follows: TGTGCCAGCAGCTTTTTCCGGGACACTGACTACGAGCAGTACTTC. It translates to CASSFFRDTDYEQYF.

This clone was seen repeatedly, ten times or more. DNA for the CDR3: TGTGCCAGCAGTCCACAGGGGGACAGGCAGAACACTGAAGCTTTCTTT. This encodes CASSPQGDRQNTEAFF. The V gene is TRBV28, the J gene TRBJ1-1, with 8 positions matching TRBD1. Germline-derived CDR1 and CDR2 are MDHEN and SYDVKM. CDR3 size: 16 residues. V lost 5 bases, J lost 1 base, and 9 bases stayed unmatched.

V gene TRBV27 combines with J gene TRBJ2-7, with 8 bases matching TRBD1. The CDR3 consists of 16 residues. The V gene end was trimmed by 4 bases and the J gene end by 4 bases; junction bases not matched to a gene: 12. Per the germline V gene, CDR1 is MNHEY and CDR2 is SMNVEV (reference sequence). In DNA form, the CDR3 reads TGTGCCAGCAGTTACCTCTCCGGGACAGGAGTTTACGAGCAGTACTTC. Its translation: CASSYLSGTGVYEQYF.

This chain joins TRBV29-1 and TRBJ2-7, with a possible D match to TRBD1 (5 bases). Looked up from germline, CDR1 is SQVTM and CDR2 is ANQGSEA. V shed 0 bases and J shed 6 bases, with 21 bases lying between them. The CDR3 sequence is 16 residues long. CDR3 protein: CSVEDLRTRPPFEQYF. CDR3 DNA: TGCAGCGTTGAAGATCTGAGGACACGGCCCCCCTTCGAGCAGTACTTC.

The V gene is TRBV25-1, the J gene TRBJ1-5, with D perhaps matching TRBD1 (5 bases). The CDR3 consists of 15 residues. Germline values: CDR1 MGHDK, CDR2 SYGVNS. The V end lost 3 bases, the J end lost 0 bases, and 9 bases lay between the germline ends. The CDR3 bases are TGTGCCAGCAGTGACGGGAGGGGTAGCAATCAGCCCCAGCATTTT. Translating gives CASSDGRGSNQPQHF.

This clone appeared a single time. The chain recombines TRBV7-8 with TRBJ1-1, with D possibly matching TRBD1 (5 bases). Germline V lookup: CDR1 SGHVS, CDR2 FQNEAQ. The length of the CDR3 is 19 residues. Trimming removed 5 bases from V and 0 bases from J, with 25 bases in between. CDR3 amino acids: CASSQGAPWGRRMNTEAFF. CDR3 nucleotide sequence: TGTGCCAGCAGCCAGGGAGCACCATGGGGCCGGAGAATGAACACTGAAGCTTTCTTT.

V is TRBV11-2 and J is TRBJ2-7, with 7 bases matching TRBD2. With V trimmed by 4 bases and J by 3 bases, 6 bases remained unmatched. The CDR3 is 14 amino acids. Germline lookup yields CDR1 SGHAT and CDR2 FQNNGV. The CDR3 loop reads CASSWDGRSYEQYF. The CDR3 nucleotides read TGTGCCAGCAGCTGGGACGGGAGGAGCTACGAGCAGTACTTC.

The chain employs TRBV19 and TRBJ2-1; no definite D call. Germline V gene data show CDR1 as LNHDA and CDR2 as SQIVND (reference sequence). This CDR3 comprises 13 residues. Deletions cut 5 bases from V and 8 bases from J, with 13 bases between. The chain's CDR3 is CASSLPGTDEQFF. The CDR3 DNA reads TGTGCCAGTAGTTTACCCGGTACGGATGAGCAGTTCTTC.